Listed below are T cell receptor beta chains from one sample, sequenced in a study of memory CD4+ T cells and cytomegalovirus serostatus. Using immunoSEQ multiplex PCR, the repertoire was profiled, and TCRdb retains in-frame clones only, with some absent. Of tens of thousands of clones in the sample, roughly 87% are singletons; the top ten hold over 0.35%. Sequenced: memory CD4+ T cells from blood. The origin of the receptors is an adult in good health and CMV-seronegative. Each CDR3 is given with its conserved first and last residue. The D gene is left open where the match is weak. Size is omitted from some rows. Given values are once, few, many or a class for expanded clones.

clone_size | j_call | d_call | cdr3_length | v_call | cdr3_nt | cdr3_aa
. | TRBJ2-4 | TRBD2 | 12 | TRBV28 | TGTGCCAGCACGGGGGGGTGGGACATTCAGTACTTC | CASTGGWDIQYF
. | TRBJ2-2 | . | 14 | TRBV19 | TGTGCCAGTAGTATAGGGATAGCGGTCGGGGAGCTGTTTTTT | CASSIGIAVGELFF
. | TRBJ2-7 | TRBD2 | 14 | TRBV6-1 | TGTGCCCTCCGAAGGGAGGGTGGATTCTACGAGCAGTACTTC | CALRREGGFYEQYF
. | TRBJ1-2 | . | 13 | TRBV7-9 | TGTGCCAGCAGCTTAGCCAGGGCCTATGGCTACACCTTC | CASSLARAYGYTF
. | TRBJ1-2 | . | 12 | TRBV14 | TGTGCCAGCAGCGCAGGGACCCATGGCTACACCTTC | CASSAGTHGYTF
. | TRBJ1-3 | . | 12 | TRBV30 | TGTGCCTGGAGTGCAGAGGGGAACACCATATATTTT | CAWSAEGNTIYF
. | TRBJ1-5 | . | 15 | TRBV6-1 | TGTGCCAGCAGGGAGAGGACAGTTAGCAATCAGCCCCAGCATTTT | CASRERTVSNQPQHF
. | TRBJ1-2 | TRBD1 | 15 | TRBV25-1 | TGTGCCAGCAGTGAATCGGACAGGGCCTTCTATGGCTACACCTTC | CASSESDRAFYGYTF
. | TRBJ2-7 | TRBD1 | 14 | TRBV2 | TGTGCCAGCAGTTCCGGGACAGGGGGCCTCGAGCAGTACTTC | CASSSGTGGLEQYF
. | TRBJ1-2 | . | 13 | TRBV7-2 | TGTGCCAGCAGCTTAGCGGGAACGGGTGGCTACACCTTC | CASSLAGTGGYTF
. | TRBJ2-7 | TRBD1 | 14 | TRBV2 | TGTGCCAGCAGTGTGGGACAGCGTACCTACGAGCAGTACTTC | CASSVGQRTYEQYF
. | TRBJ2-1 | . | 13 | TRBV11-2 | TGTGCCAGCAGCTCCGGGGGGCCCAATGAGCAGTTCTTC | CASSSGGPNEQFF
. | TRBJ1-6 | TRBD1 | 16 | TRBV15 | TGTGCCACCAGCTCCTTTGGACAGGGCGTAGGTTCACCCCTCCACTTT | CATSSFGQGVGSPLHF
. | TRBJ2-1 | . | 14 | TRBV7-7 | TGTGCTAGCAGCCCTGACCAATGGCATACGGAGCAGTTCTTC | CASSPDQWHTEQFF
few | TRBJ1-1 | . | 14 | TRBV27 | TGTGCCAGCAGTTTTGCAGGGTATGGCACTGAAGCTTTCTTT | CASSFAGYGTEAFF
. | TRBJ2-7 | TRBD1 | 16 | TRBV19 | TGTGCCAGTAGTTTTGGGCTGGGACAGGGAGTTCACGAGCAGTACTTC | CASSFGLGQGVHEQYF
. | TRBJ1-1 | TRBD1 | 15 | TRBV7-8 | TGTGCCAGCAGCGCGAGATTGACAGGGGCCACTGAAGCTTTCTTT | CASSARLTGATEAFF
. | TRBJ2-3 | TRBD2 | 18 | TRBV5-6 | TGTGCCAGCAGTGGGGGACTAGCGGGGGGGCAGAGCACAGATACGCAGTATTTT | CASSGGLAGGQSTDTQYF
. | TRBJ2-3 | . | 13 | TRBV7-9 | TGTGCCAGCACCACCAGCCGCACAGATACGCAGTATTTT | CASTTSRTDTQYF
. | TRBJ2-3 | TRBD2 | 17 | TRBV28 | TGTGCCAGCAGACGAAGGTCTAGCGGGGGGAGTGCAGATACGCAGTATTTT | CASRRRSSGGSADTQYF
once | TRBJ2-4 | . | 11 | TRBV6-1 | TGTGCCAGCAGTTACAAGGGCATTCAGTACTTC | CASSYKGIQYF
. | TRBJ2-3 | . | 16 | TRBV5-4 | TGTGCCAGCAGCTTGGGACTCAAAGGAGGCACAGATACGCAGTATTTT | CASSLGLKGGTDTQYF
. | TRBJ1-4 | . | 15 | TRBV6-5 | TGTGCCAGCAGTTACTCCCAGGCAACTAATGAAAAACTGTTTTTT | CASSYSQATNEKLFF
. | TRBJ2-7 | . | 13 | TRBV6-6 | TGTGCCAGCAGTTCGCAGGGTAGACACGAGCAGTACTTC | CASSSQGRHEQYF
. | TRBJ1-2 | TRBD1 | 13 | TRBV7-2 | TGTGCCAGCAGCTACTGGACAGGGGAGGGCTACACCTTC | CASSYWTGEGYTF
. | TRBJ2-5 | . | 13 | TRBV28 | TGTGCCAGCAGAGTTGGACAGAAGGAGACCCAGTACTTC | CASRVGQKETQYF
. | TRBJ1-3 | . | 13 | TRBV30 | TGTGCCTGGAGTGTACTCGGGGGAAACACCATATATTTT | CAWSVLGGNTIYF
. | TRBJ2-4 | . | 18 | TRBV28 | TGTGCCAGCAGTTTATATGGAAGAACAGGGGAGGGCGAGAACATTCAGTACTTC | CASSLYGRTGEGENIQYF